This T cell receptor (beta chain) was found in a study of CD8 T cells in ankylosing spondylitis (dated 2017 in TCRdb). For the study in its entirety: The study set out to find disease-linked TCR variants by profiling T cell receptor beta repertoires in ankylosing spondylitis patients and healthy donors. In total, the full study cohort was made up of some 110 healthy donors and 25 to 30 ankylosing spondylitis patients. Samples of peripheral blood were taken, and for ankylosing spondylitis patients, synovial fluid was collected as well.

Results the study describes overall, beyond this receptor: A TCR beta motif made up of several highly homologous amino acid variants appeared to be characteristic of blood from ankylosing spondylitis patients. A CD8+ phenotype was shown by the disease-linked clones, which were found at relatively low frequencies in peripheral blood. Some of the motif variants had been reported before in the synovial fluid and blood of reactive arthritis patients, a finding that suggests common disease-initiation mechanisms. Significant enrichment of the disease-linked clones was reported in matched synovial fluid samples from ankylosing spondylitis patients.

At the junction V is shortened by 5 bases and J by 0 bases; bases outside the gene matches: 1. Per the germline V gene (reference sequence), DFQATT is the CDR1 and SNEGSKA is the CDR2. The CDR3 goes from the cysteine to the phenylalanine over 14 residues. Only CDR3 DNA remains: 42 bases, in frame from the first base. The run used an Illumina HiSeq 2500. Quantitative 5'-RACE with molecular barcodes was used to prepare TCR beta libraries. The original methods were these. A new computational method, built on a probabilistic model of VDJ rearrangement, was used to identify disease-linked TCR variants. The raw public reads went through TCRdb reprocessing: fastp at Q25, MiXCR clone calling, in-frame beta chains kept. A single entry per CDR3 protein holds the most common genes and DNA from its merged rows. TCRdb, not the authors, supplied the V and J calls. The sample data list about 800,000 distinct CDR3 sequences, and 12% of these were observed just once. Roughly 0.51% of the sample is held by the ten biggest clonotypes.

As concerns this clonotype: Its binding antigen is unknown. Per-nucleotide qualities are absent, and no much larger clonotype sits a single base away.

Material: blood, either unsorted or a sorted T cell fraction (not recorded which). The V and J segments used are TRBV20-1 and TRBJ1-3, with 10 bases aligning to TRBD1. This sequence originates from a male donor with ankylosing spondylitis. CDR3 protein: CSAGDRGSGNTIYF. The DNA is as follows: TGCAGTGCTGGGGACAGGGGCTCTGGAAACACCATATATTTT.